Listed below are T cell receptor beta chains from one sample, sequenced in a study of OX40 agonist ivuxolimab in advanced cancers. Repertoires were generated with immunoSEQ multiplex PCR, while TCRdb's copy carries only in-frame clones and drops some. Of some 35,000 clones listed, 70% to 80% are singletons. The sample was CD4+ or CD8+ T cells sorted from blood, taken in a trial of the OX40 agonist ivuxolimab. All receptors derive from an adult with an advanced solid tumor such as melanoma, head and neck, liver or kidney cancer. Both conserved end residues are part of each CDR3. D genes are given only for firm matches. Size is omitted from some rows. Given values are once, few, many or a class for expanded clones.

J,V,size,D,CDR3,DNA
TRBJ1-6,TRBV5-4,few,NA,CASSHEHDSGNSPLHF,TGCGCCAGCAGCCACGAGCACGACTCGGGTAATTCACCCCTCCACTTT
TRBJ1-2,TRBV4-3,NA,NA,CASSQDQGNYGYTF,TGCGCCAGCAGCCAAGATCAGGGGAACTATGGCTACACCTTC
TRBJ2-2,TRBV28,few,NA,CASSPLRDTGELFF,TGTGCCAGCAGCCCTCTAAGGGACACCGGGGAGCTGTTTTTT
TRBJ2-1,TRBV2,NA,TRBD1,CASGGTGSRYNEQFF,TGTGCCAGCGGTGGGACAGGTTCAAGATACAATGAGCAGTTCTTC
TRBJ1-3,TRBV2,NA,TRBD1,CARDRVSSSGNTIYF,TGTGCCAGAGACAGGGTTTCTTCCTCTGGAAACACCATATATTTT
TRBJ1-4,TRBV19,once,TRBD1,CASSHGQEFATNEKLFF,TGTGCCAGTAGCCACGGACAGGAGTTCGCAACTAATGAAAAACTGTTTTTT
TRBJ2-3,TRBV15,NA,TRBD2,CATSRGVRASGKGEDTQYF,TGTGCCACCAGCAGAGGTGTGAGGGCCAGCGGGAAAGGAGAAGATACGCAGTATTTT
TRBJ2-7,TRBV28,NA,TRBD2,CASTLAGDYEQYF,TGTGCCAGCACACTAGCGGGAGACTACGAGCAGTACTTC
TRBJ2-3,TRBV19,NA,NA,CASKTRGMTDTQYF,TGTGCCAGTAAGACTAGAGGGATGACAGATACGCAGTATTTT
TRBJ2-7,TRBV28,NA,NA,CASKTGTGEQYF,TGTGCCAGCAAAACAGGGACGGGCGAGCAGTACTTC